This TCR beta chain came from a study of blood T cells in healthy people across ages. This CDR3 is 15 amino acids long. J gave up 8 bases and V 5 bases, and 10 bases lay outside the gene matches. Germline V lookup: CDR1 SGHTA, CDR2 FQGTGA. Per-sample yields of isolated PBMCs were at least 6.5 million. A minimum of 6 micrograms of total RNA was extracted per sample. For the second PCR, which ran for roughly 6 to 12 cycles, a sample-barcoded 5' primer and a J-beta primer mix were used. TCRdb re-derived calls from the 5' RACE reads in MiXCR, one entry per CDR3 protein. The table records approximately 1.5 million distinct CDR3 sequences, about 45% of them present only once.

The chain combines TRBV7-3 with TRBJ2-1; 9 nucleotides match TRBD2. This receptor was taken from a woman under 30 in good health. The specimen was blood. CDR3 in amino acids: CASSPRVAGAHEQFF. In nucleotides, the CDR3 is TGTGCCAGCAGCCCCAGGGTAGCGGGAGCACATGAGCAGTTCTTC. The full variable domain, its missing parts supplied by reference TRBV7-3 and TRBJ2-1, is GAGVSQTPSNKVTEKGKYVELRCDPISGHTALYWYRQSLGQGPEFLIYFQGTGAADDSGLPNDRFFAVRPEGSVSTLKIQRTERGDSAVYLCASSPRVAGAHEQFFGPGTRLTVL.